Listed here are 13 T cell receptor beta chains from one sample, sequenced in a study of tumor-infiltrating lymphocytes in localized non-small cell lung cancer listed by TCRdb under 2021. The library was made by the immunoSEQ multiplex PCR assay. TCRdb took over this immuneACCESS table, retaining in-frame rearrangements with V and J assigned. Such tables are incomplete; in checked studies, under half of the missing clones stem from an unresolved V gene, and the remainder is unexplained. The sample profile shows 7,000 or so clones; around 77% of them were found once. The ten largest clones capture 9% of the sample. The sample taken for sequencing was lung tumor tissue. The receptors originated from a human donor with non-small cell lung cancer.

V is TRBV7-9 and J is TRBJ2-7; D ambiguous. V lost 3 bases and J 3 bases, leaving 9 bases between the germline ends. Germline-derived CDR1 and CDR2 are SEHNR and FQNEAQ (reference sequence). The CDR3 sequence is 13 residues long. The CDR3 is CASSFGPYYEQYF. Written as DNA, the CDR3 is TGTGCCAGCAGCTTCGGGCCGTACTACGAGCAGTACTTC.

The chain recombines TRBV2 with TRBJ1-3; 11 bases are shared with TRBD1. The germline V gene encodes CDR1 SNHLY and CDR2 FYNNEI. This CDR3 has 15 amino acids. With 1 base clipped from V and 4 bases from J, the junction kept 0 bases outside the gene matches. CDR3 coding DNA: TGTGCCAGCAGTGAAGGGACAGGGGGCGGAAACACCATATATTTT. Protein: CASSEGTGGGNTIYF.

The chain is built from TRBV14 and TRBJ1-2; 10 positions match TRBD1. From germline, CDR1 is SGHDN and CDR2 FVKESK. The V gene end was trimmed by 4 bases and the J gene end by 4 bases; junction bases not matched to a gene: 3. CDR3 size: 14 residues. Here the CDR3 reads CASSPGQGTYGYTF. The CDR3 bases are TGTGCCAGCAGCCCGGGACAGGGGACCTATGGCTACACCTTC.

This rearrangement joins TRBV28 to TRBJ1-3; D is unclear. V lost 8 bases and J lost 1, with 18 bases in between. CDR3 size: 16 residues. Germline V gene sequence: CDR1 MDHEN, CDR2 SYDVKM. The CDR3 spells CASLLGALGSGNTIYF. The CDR3 coding sequence is TGTGCCAGCCTGCTTGGAGCTCTCGGATCTGGAAACACCATATATTTT.

J is TRBJ1-4 and V is TRBV18; maybe TRBD1 (5 bases). V was pared by 5 bases and J by 10 bases, with 11 bases between. The CDR3 is 12 residues long. Germline-derived CDR1 and CDR2 are KGHSH and LQKENI. CDR3 sequence (DNA): TGTGCCAGCTCAACCACAGGTGTAAAACTGTTTTTT. This codes for CASSTTGVKLFF.

The V gene is TRBV29-1, the J gene TRBJ1-2, with no clear D. The germline V gene encodes CDR1 SQVTM and CDR2 ANQGSEA. The CDR3 has 11 residues. With 0 bases removed from V and 1 base from J, the gap between germline ends came to 0 bases. In nucleotides, the CDR3 is TGCAGCGTTGAAGATAACTATGGCTACACCTTC. It is translated as CSVEDNYGYTF.

The chain uses TRBV5-1 and TRBJ1-4; no definite D call. CDR1 and CDR2 (germline): SGHRS, YFSETQ. V was trimmed by 0 bases and J by 8 bases, leaving 14 bases between them. CDR3 length: 15 amino acids. Here the CDR3 reads CASSLEGRQNEKLFF. The CDR3 DNA reads as TGCGCCAGCAGCTTGGAAGGCAGGCAAAACGAAAAACTGTTTTTT.

Only one count was recorded for this clone. V usage is TRBV5-4 and J usage is TRBJ2-2, with 11 bases identical to TRBD2. This CDR3 comprises 15 residues. CDR1 and CDR2 from the germline V gene are SGHNT and YYREEE (reference sequence). Germline trimming cut 2 bases from V and 10 bases from J; bases unmatched to any gene: 7. DNA for the CDR3: TGTGCCAGCAGCTTACGTACTAGCGGGAGCTTGGAGCTGTTTTTT. This gives the protein CASSLRTSGSLELFF. The entire variable domain, with the rest obtained from reference TRBV5-4 and TRBJ2-2, is as follows: ETGVTQSPTHLIKTRGQQVTLRCSSQSGHNTVSWYQQALGQGPQFIFQYYREEENGRGNFPPRFSGLQFPNYSSELNVNALELDDSALYLCASSLRTSGSLELFFGEGSRLTVL.

This sequence joins TRBV18 and TRBJ1-5; the D gene is possibly TRBD1 (5 bases). The CDR3 runs to 13 residues. Germline V gene sequence: CDR1 KGHSH, CDR2 LQKENI. The V and J ends lost 5 bases and 7 bases respectively, with 12 bases between them. The CDR3: CASSSRESQPQHF. The CDR3 region has the DNA TGTGCCAGCTCATCCAGGGAAAGCCAGCCCCAGCATTTT.

The chain is built from TRBV29-1 and TRBJ2-1; tentatively, D is TRBD1 (6 bases). CDR3 size: 12 residues. Per the germline V gene, CDR1 is SQVTM and CDR2 is ANQGSEA. Trimming took off 6 bases at V and 9 bases at J, with 15 bases between the two ends. CDR3 protein: CSVHLQGREQFF. The CDR3 DNA sequence: TGCAGCGTCCATCTACAGGGTCGTGAGCAGTTCTTC.

J is TRBJ2-1 and V is TRBV27; the D gene is possibly TRBD2 (6 bases). Germline V gene data show CDR1 as MNHEY and CDR2 as SMNVEV (reference sequence). V was clipped by 5 bases and J by 4 bases, with 12 bases between them. The CDR3 loop spans 14 amino acids. The CDR3 sequence: CASSISGAYNEQFF. DNA for the CDR3: TGTGCCAGCAGTATTAGCGGCGCGTACAATGAGCAGTTCTTC.

The gene calls are TRBV30 and TRBJ1-1; D gene unclear. Trimming cost V 0 bases and J 11 bases, with 7 bases left between them. The CDR3 has 10 amino acids. Germline V gives CDR1 GTSNPN, CDR2 SVGIG (reference sequence). CDR3 sequence: CAWSVQYAFF. CDR3 nucleotides: TGTGCCTGGAGTGTACAGTATGCTTTCTTT.

The chain couples TRBV5-5 to TRBJ1-1; TRBD1 matches at 7 bases. Germline CDR1 is SGHKS and CDR2 is YYEKEE (reference sequence). V was clipped by 0 bases and J by 3 bases; unmatched bases: 5. The CDR3 runs 15 residues. The CDR3 spells CASSLDPGGDTEAFF. DNA of the CDR3: TGTGCCAGCAGCTTGGACCCAGGGGGTGACACTGAAGCTTTCTTT.